Listed below are T cell receptor beta chains from one sample, sequenced in a study of T cell repertoires in cytomegalovirus infection. Using its own MiXCR run on the reads, TCRdb lists one record per CDR3 protein. The sample records approximately 990,000 distinct CDR3 sequences, more than 25% being singletons. Which antigens these TCRs recognize remains unknown. The sequenced sample was cultured CD8+ T cells from PBMCs, obtained from culture after CMV antigen stimulation. The receptors come from a human donor in good health (CMV status not recorded). Some clones in this sample may be carry-over from other donors' samples. Each CDR3 is given with its conserved first and last residue. The order of the fields is J gene, V gene, CDR3 protein.

j_call: TRBJ2-1; v_call: TRBV7-2; cdr3_aa: CASSLTLLAVNYNEQFF
j_call: TRBJ1-2; v_call: TRBV27; cdr3_aa: CASSFDRDNGGYTF
j_call: TRBJ2-2; v_call: TRBV7-2; cdr3_aa: CASSLVASGGGKNTGELFF
j_call: TRBJ2-1; v_call: TRBV7-8; cdr3_aa: CASSPGMLPLYNEQFF
j_call: TRBJ1-2; v_call: TRBV10-3; cdr3_aa: CTISESYGYTF
j_call: TRBJ1-4; v_call: TRBV4-3; cdr3_aa: CASSPRDRGLNEKLFF
j_call: TRBJ1-2; v_call: TRBV6-2/TRBV6-3; cdr3_aa: CASGHNYGYTF
j_call: TRBJ1-2; v_call: TRBV7-2; cdr3_aa: CASSSQGGAHGYTF
j_call: TRBJ2-1; v_call: TRBV20-1; cdr3_aa: CSALLAGGYEQFF
j_call: TRBJ1-6; v_call: TRBV7-9; cdr3_aa: CASSETGAPLHF
j_call: TRBJ2-3; v_call: TRBV11-2; cdr3_aa: CASSHGPSMTDTQYF
j_call: TRBJ2-7; v_call: TRBV7-9; cdr3_aa: CASSSGDVSSYEQYF
j_call: TRBJ2-7; v_call: TRBV7-6; cdr3_aa: CASSFGDLLAGGSYEQYF
j_call: TRBJ2-1; v_call: TRBV7-9; cdr3_aa: CASSHRDRSYNEQFF
j_call: TRBJ1-5; v_call: TRBV27; cdr3_aa: CASSLWAYTSNQPQHF
j_call: TRBJ2-3; v_call: TRBV27; cdr3_aa: CASNGLAGAPDTQYF
j_call: TRBJ2-3; v_call: TRBV27; cdr3_aa: CASSLWGQGGTDTQYF
j_call: TRBJ2-1; v_call: TRBV6-4; cdr3_aa: CASSQRGTSAYNEQFF
j_call: TRBJ2-3; v_call: TRBV20-1; cdr3_aa: CSADTAGGLEDTQYF
j_call: TRBJ2-2; v_call: TRBV14; cdr3_aa: CASSPIRDMTNTGELFF
j_call: TRBJ2-5; v_call: TRBV6-5; cdr3_aa: CASSYVGQRTEETQYF
j_call: TRBJ1-2; v_call: TRBV20-1; cdr3_aa: CSALNRDRVPYGYTF
j_call: TRBJ2-3; v_call: TRBV6-5; cdr3_aa: CASSYRKGVQNTDTQYF
j_call: TRBJ2-1; v_call: TRBV9; cdr3_aa: CASSGEPGQGYEQFF
j_call: TRBJ1-1; v_call: TRBV19; cdr3_aa: CASFWGDVEAFF
j_call: TRBJ2-3; v_call: TRBV7-9; cdr3_aa: CASSQPGQGSDTQYF
j_call: TRBJ2-3; v_call: TRBV12-3/TRBV12-4; cdr3_aa: CASLGTGEPDTQYF
j_call: TRBJ2-3; v_call: TRBV7-6; cdr3_aa: CASSFRDTSTDTQYF
j_call: TRBJ2-3; v_call: TRBV6-6; cdr3_aa: CASSYSGTSGVGGTQYF
j_call: TRBJ2-3; v_call: TRBV25-1; cdr3_aa: CASSESLAPQGTQYF
j_call: TRBJ1-2; v_call: TRBV2; cdr3_aa: CASSEMGRRYGYTF
j_call: TRBJ1-4; v_call: TRBV7-8; cdr3_aa: CASSPASRTGDEKLFF
j_call: TRBJ2-7; v_call: TRBV27; cdr3_aa: CASSLAGQYEQYF
j_call: TRBJ1-5; v_call: TRBV12-3/TRBV12-4; cdr3_aa: CASRYGTGGRQPQHF
j_call: TRBJ2-1; v_call: TRBV12-3/TRBV12-4; cdr3_aa: CASSLDVSLANEQFF
j_call: TRBJ1-2; v_call: TRBV15; cdr3_aa: CATSRDAGAHGYTF
j_call: TRBJ2-1; v_call: TRBV6-5; cdr3_aa: CASSYVSGGSYNEQFF
j_call: TRBJ2-2; v_call: TRBV6-1; cdr3_aa: CASSRTEYTGELFF
j_call: TRBJ2-3; v_call: TRBV7-6; cdr3_aa: CASTFEGGTQYF
j_call: TRBJ1-5; v_call: TRBV13; cdr3_aa: CASSLGTEWGQPQHF
j_call: TRBJ2-5; v_call: TRBV5-1; cdr3_aa: CASSFQQGMLARETQYF
j_call: TRBJ2-1; v_call: TRBV7-9; cdr3_aa: CASPSGVGEQFF
j_call: TRBJ1-1; v_call: TRBV12-3/TRBV12-4; cdr3_aa: CASSFGTGINTEAFF
j_call: TRBJ2-5; v_call: TRBV27; cdr3_aa: CASSPQGFGETQYF
j_call: TRBJ1-1; v_call: TRBV5-1; cdr3_aa: CASSWGLEAFF
j_call: TRBJ2-2; v_call: TRBV6-6; cdr3_aa: CASSYWVTSSGTGELFF
j_call: TRBJ1-5; v_call: TRBV27; cdr3_aa: CASSLSGGRRNQPQHF
j_call: TRBJ2-3; v_call: TRBV2; cdr3_aa: CARQGVPTDTQYF
j_call: TRBJ2-5; v_call: TRBV7-8; cdr3_aa: CASSSPRAGPDQETQYF
j_call: TRBJ1-1; v_call: TRBV11-2; cdr3_aa: CASSLSWEGTVPEAFF
j_call: TRBJ2-1; v_call: TRBV15; cdr3_aa: CATSRGSGGAGYNEQFF
j_call: TRBJ2-1; v_call: TRBV20-1; cdr3_aa: CSARDFPQTSGVSYNEQFF
j_call: TRBJ2-2; v_call: TRBV7-9; cdr3_aa: CANSSRDENTGELFF